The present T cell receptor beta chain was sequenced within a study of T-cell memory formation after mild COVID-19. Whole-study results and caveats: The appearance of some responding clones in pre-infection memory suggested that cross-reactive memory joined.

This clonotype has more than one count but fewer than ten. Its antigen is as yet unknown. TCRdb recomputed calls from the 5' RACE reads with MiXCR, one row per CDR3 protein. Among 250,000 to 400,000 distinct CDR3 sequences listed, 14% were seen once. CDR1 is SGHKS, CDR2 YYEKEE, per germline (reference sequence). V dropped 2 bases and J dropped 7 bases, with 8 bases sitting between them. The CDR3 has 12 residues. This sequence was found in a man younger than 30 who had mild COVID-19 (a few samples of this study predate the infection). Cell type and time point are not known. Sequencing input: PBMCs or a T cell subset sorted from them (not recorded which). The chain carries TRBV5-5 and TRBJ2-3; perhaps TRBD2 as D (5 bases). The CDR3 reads CASSFTDYTQYF. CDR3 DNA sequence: TGTGCCAGCAGCTTTACGGACTATACGCAGTATTTT.